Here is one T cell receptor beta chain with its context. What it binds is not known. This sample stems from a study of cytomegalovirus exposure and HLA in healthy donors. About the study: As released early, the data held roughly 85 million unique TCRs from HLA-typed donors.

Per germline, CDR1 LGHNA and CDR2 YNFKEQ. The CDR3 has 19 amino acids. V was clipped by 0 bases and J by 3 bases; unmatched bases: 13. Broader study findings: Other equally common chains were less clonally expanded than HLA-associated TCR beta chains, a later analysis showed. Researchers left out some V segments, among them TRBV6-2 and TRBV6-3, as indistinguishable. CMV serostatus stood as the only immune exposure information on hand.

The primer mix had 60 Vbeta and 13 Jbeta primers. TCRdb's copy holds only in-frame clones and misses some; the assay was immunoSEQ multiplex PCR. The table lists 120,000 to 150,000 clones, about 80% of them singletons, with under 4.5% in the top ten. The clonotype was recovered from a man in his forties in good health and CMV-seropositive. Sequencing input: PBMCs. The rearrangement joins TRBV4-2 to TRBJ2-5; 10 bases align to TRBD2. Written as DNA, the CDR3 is TGTGCCAGCAGCCAAGAAAGTAGGAGCGGGAGGGCGGAAAAAGAGACCCAGTACTTC. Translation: CASSQESRSGRAEKETQYF.